The clone carrying this TCR beta chain was seen only a few times. CDR3 length: 13 amino acids. Trimming took 6 bases from V and 11 from J, leaving 17 bases between them. In germline, CDR1 is DFQATT, CDR2 SNEGSKA (reference sequence). This specimen belongs to a study of blood T cells in healthy people across ages. For the second PCR, which ran for about 6 to 11 cycles, a sample-barcoded 5' primer and a J-beta primer mix were used. TCRdb processed the 5' RACE reads anew with MiXCR; each CDR3 protein has one entry. Of around 1,100,000 distinct CDR3 sequences listed, 30% to 40% are singletons. V gene TRBV20-1 combines with J gene TRBJ1-6; D is perhaps TRBD1 (6 bases). The specimen was blood. The sequence came from a man younger than 35 in good health. The CDR3 spells CSAATGQETPLHF. As DNA, the CDR3 is TGCAGTGCGGCGACAGGACAAGAGACACCCCTCCACTTT.